Listed below are T cell receptor beta chains from one sample, sequenced in a study of monozygotic twins with inflammatory bowel disease. TCRdb re-called the 5' RACE reads and gives one entry per CDR3 protein, without DNA. The sample totals 350,000 to 500,000 distinct CDR3 sequences; its top ten clones hold 2.4%. The sample taken for sequencing was blood. These receptors were collected from a human donor with ulcerative colitis or Crohn's disease, or a healthy co-twin of an affected twin (not recorded which). CDR3s include the opening cysteine and the closing phenylalanine or tryptophan.

V	length	J	CDR3
TRBV7-3	17	TRBJ2-7	CASSLSGWRAGVYEQYF
TRBV28	16	TRBJ2-1	CASSLLAGGPSNEQFF
TRBV12-3/TRBV12-4	15	TRBJ1-1	CASTMTGGTNTEAFF
TRBV6-1	15	TRBJ2-7	CASSPAGTGDYEQYF
TRBV12-3/TRBV12-4	15	TRBJ1-4	CASSLEGPGNEKLFF
TRBV6-1	13	TRBJ1-1	CVGGRTLNTEAFF
TRBV12-3/TRBV12-4	12	TRBJ1-1	CASRHGVSEAFF
TRBV5-4	12	TRBJ2-7	CATSVGPYEQYF
TRBV10-3	14	TRBJ2-7	CAISEYQGPYEQYF
TRBV10-3	16	TRBJ2-3	CAISADGDRAADTQYF
TRBV5-6	16	TRBJ2-5	CASSLGSLAVKETQYF
TRBV19	14	TRBJ2-2	CASIGTGYTGELFF
TRBV5-1	16	TRBJ1-6	CASSTGTGDYNSPLHF
TRBV20-1	12	TRBJ1-5	CSAGRGGQPQHF
TRBV29-1	14	TRBJ2-5	CSVEFYGQGETQYF
TRBV20-1	13	TRBJ1-1	CSASKGGNTEAFF
TRBV19	14	TRBJ2-1	CASTETGANNEQFF
TRBV18	13	TRBJ2-3	CASSPGQTDTQYF
TRBV6-5	15	TRBJ2-7	CASSYSDRGGYEQYF
TRBV12-3/TRBV12-4	14	TRBJ1-1	CASSPRAQNTEAFF
TRBV11-2	15	TRBJ2-7	CASSIGLADTYEQYF
TRBV7-9	15	TRBJ1-1	CASSYTGAGNTEAFF
TRBV5-6	13	TRBJ1-2	CASSDGRGPGYTF
TRBV19	14	TRBJ2-2	CATASDRTIGELFF
TRBV4-3	13	TRBJ1-2	CASSTIGRDGYTF
TRBV5-1	15	TRBJ2-2	CASSLGGTNTGELFF
TRBV12-3/TRBV12-4	15	TRBJ2-3	CASRAGGLYTDTQYF
TRBV10-3	16	TRBJ2-1	CAISESRGKIGDEQFF
TRBV20-1	18	TRBJ2-3	CSARDLASGMLSTDTQYF
TRBV6-5	16	TRBJ1-1	CASSYSSVRGGTEAFF
TRBV19	14	TRBJ1-3	CASIAPDLGNTIYF
TRBV20-1	15	TRBJ2-1	CSARDLQGFNNEQFF
TRBV7-2	16	TRBJ2-3	CASSRKPRPTTDTQYF
TRBV12-3/TRBV12-4	14	TRBJ1-1	CASVTGVAIGEAFF
TRBV27	14	TRBJ2-2	CATRDRGIFGELFF
TRBV4-2	18	TRBJ2-3	CASSQDLTSGGFTDTQYF
TRBV14	15	TRBJ2-1	CASSLMGQKINEQFF
TRBV7-2	16	TRBJ2-2	CASSSGGVANTGELFF
TRBV20-1	12	TRBJ1-2	CSAWMQNYGYTF
TRBV5-1	15	TRBJ2-1	CASSSTRSSYNEQFF
TRBV12-3/TRBV12-4	15	TRBJ1-2	CASREPGQINYGYTF
TRBV6-5	13	TRBJ1-5	CASSYSGLQPQHF
TRBV9	16	TRBJ2-1	CASSVASGRTWDEQFF
TRBV6-1	15	TRBJ1-1	CASSPIGLGDTEAFF
TRBV28	13	TRBJ2-5	CASSLRREETQYF
TRBV5-1	13	TRBJ1-1	CASVREPNTEAFF
TRBV7-2	14	TRBJ1-1	CASTLQGHPTEAFF
TRBV20-1	12	TRBJ2-2	CSAHHRTGELFF
TRBV4-2	17	TRBJ1-1	CASSQEVTGPVHTEAFF